This T cell receptor beta chain was captured in a study of control samples from healthy donors and cancer patients. Sequenced by immunoSEQ multiplex PCR; TCRdb stores in-frame clones only, minus some. This table holds under 150,000 clones, about 94% found once. The clonotype comes from a man younger than 45 in good health. The sequenced material came from blood.

The DNA for the CDR3 is TGTGCCAGCAGTGAAGGAGCAGGCCTTTGGGAGTTTTTT. Its protein is CASSEGAGLWEFF. V and J are TRBV6-1 and TRBJ1-4, with D unresolved. V was trimmed by 1 base and J by 16 bases, leaving 16 bases between them. Looked up from germline, CDR1 is MNHNS and CDR2 is SASEGT. The CDR3 has 13 amino acids.